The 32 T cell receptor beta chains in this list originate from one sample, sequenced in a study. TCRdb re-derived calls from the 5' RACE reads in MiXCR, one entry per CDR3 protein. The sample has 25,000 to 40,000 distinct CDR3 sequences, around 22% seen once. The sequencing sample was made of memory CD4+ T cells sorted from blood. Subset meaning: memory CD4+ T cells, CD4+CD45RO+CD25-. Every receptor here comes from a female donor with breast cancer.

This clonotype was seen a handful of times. This chain's CDR3 is CASSLGLSGNTIYF. CDR3 bases: TGTGCCAGCAGCTTGGGGTTGTCTGGAAACACCATATATTTT. V and J are TRBV5-6 and TRBJ1-3, with D hard to call. CDR1 is SGHDT, CDR2 YYEEEE, per germline. The V gene lost 0 bases and the J gene lost 1 base, with 5 bases spanning the gap. This CDR3 is built from 14 residues.

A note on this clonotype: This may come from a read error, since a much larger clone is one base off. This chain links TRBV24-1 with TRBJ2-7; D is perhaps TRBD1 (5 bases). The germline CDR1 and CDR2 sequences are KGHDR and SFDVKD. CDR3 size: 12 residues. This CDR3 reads CATSQGYSEQSF. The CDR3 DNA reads TGTGCCACCAGCCAGGGCTACTCCGAGCAGTCCTTC.

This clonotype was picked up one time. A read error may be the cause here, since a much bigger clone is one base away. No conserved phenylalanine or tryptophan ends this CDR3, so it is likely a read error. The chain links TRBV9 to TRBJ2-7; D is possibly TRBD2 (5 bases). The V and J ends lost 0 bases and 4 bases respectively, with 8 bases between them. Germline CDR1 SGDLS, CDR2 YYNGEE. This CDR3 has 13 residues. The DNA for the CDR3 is TGTGCCAGCAGCGTAGAGGGAGTTTACGAGCAGTACTCC. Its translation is CASSVEGVYEQYS.

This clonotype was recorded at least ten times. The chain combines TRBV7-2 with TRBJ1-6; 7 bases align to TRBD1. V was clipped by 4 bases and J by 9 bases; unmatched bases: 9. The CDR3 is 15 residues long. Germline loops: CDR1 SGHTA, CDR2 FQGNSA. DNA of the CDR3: TGTGCCAGCAGCTACCGGGACAGTAGTAGTTCACCCCTCCACTTT. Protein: CASSYRDSSSSPLHF.

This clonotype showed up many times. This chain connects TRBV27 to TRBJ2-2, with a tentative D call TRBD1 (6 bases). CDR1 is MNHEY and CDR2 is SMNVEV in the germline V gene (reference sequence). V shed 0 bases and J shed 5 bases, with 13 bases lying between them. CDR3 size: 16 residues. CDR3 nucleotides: TGTGCCAGCAGTTTATCTCAGGGGTTGGGGACCGGGGAGCTGTTTTTT. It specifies CASSLSQGLGTGELFF.

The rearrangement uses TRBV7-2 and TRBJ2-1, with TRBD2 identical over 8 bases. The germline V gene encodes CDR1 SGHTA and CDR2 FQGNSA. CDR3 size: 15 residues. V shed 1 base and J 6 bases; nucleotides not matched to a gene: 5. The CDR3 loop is CASSLGLAGSNEQFF. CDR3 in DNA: TGTGCCAGCAGCTTAGGCCTAGCGGGTAGCAATGAGCAGTTCTTC.

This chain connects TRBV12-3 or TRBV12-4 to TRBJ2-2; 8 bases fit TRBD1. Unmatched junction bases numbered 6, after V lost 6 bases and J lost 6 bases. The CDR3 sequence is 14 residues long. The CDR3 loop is CASRDRAVPGELFF. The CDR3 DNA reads TGTGCCAGCAGGGACAGGGCTGTGCCCGGGGAGCTGTTTTTT.

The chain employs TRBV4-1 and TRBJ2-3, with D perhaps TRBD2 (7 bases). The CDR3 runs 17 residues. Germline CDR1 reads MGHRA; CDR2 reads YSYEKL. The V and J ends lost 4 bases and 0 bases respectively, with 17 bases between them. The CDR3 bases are TGCGCCAGCAGCCCACCGGGGGCGGGGGTAAGCACAGATACGCAGTATTTT. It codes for CASSPPGAGVSTDTQYF.

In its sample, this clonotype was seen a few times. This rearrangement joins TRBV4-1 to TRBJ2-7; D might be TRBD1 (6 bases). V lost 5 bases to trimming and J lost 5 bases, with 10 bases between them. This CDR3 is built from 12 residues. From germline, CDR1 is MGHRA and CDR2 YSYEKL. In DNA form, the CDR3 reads TGCGCCAGCAGCGGGGGCCGGGACGAGCAGTACTTC. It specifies CASSGGRDEQYF.

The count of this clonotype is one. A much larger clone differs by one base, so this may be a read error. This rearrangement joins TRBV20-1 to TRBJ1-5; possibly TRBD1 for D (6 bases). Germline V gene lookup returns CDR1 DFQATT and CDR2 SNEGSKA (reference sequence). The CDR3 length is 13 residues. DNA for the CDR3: TGCAGTGCTAGAGTCAGGGGAAGGCAGCTCCAGCATTTT. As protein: CSARVRGRQLQHF.

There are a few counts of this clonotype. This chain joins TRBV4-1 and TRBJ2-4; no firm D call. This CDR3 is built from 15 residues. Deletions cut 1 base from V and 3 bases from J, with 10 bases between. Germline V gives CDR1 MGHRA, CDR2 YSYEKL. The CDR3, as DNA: TGCGCCAGCAGCCAAGTAGTCTCCGTCAAAAACATTCAGTACTTC. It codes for CASSQVVSVKNIQYF.

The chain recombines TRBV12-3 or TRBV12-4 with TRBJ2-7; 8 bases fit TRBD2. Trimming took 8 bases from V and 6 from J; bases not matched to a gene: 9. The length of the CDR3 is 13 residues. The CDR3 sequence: CASLRGAGGEQYF. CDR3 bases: TGTGCCAGCCTACGGGGGGCGGGGGGCGAGCAGTACTTC.

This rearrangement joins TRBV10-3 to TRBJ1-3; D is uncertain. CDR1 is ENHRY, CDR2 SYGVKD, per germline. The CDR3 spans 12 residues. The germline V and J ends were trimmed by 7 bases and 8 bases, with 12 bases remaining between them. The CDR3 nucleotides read TGTGCCATCATCCCGTCGGGTGACACCATATATTTT. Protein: CAIIPSGDTIYF.

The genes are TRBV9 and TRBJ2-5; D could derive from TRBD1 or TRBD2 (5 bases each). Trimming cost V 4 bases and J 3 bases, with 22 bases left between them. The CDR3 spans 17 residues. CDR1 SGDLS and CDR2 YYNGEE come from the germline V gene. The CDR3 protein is CASSRGRGVPLKETQYF. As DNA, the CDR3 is TGTGCCAGCAGCCGGGGACGGGGTGTACCTTTAAAAGAGACCCAGTACTTC.

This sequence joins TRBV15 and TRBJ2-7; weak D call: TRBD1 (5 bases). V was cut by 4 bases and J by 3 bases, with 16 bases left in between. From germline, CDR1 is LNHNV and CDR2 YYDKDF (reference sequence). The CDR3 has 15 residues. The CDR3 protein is CATSNERGSFYEQYF. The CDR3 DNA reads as TGTGCCACCAGCAACGAAAGGGGATCTTTCTACGAGCAGTACTTC. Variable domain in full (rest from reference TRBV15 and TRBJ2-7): DAMVIQNPRYQVTQFGKPVTLSCSQTLNHNVMYWYQQKSSQAPKLLFHYYDKDFNNEADTPDNFQSRRPNTSFCFLDIRSPGLGDTAMYLCATSNERGSFYEQYFGPGTRLTVT.

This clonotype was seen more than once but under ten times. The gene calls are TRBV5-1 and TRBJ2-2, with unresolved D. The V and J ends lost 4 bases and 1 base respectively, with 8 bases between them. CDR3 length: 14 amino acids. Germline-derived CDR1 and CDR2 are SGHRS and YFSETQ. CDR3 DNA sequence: TGCGCCAGCAGCCAAGAAAAGAACACCGGGGAGCTGTTTTTT. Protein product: CASSQEKNTGELFF.

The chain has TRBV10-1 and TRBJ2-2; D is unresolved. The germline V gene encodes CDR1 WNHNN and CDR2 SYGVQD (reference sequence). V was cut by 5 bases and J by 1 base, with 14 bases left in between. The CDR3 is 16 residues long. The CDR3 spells CASSSIETLNTGELFF. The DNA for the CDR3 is TGCGCCAGCAGTTCGATTGAGACACTGAACACCGGGGAGCTGTTTTTT.

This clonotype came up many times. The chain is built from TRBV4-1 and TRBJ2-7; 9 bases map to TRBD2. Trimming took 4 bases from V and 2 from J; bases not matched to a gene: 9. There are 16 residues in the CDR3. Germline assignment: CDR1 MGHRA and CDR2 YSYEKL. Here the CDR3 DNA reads TGCGCCAGCAGCCCCGGCGGGGGGGACGGAGCCTACGAGCAGTACTTC. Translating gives CASSPGGGDGAYEQYF.

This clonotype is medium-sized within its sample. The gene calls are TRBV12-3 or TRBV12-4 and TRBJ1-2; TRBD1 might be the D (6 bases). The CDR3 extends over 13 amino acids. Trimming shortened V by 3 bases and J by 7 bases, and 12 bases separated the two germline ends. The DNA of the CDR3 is TGTGCCAGCAGTTTCCGGACAGAACTTGGCTACACCTTC. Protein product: CASSFRTELGYTF.

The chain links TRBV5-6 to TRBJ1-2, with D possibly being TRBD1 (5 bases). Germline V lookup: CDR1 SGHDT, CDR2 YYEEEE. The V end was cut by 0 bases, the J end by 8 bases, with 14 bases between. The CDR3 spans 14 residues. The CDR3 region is CASSLAAVTVGYTF. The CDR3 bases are TGTGCCAGCAGCTTGGCCGCAGTGACAGTAGGCTACACCTTC.

In DNA form, the CDR3 reads TGCGCCAGCAGTGGGGGAGATGAGCAGTTCTTC. This codes for CASSGGDEQFF. The V call is TRBV10-2, the J call TRBJ2-1, with D maybe TRBD2 (5 bases). The CDR3 contains 11 residues. From germline, CDR1 is WSHSY and CDR2 SAAADI. V was shortened by 4 bases and J by 8 bases, with 6 bases between the two germline ends.

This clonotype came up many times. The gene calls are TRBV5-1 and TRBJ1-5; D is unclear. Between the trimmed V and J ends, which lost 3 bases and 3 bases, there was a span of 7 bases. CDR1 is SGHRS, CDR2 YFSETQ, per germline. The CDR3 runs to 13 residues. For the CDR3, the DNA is TGCGCCAGCAGCTCTTTACCCAATCAGCCCCAGCATTTT. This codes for CASSSLPNQPQHF.

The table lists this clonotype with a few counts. DNA of the CDR3: TGTGCCAGCAGTTTGTCAGCGGGGGGCCGGGAGCAGTTCTTC. Its protein product is CASSLSAGGREQFF. The chain joins TRBV28 to TRBJ2-1; 9 positions match TRBD2. The germline CDR1 and CDR2 sequences are MDHEN and SYDVKM. J gave up 10 bases and V 3 bases, and 7 bases lay outside the gene matches. The length of the CDR3 is 14 residues.

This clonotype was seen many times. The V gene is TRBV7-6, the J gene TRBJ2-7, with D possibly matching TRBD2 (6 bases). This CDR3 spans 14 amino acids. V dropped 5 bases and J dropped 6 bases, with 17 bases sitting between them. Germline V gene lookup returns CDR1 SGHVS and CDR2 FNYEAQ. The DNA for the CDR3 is TGTGCCAGCAGCCCCTCTGCCGGGGGTCCCGAGCAGTACTTC. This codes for CASSPSAGGPEQYF.

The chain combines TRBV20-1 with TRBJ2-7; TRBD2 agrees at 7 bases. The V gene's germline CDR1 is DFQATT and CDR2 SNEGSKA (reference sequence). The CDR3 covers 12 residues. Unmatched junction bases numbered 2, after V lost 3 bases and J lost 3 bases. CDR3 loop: CSASPSGYEQYF. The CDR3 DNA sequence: TGCAGTGCTAGCCCTAGCGGCTACGAGCAGTACTTC.

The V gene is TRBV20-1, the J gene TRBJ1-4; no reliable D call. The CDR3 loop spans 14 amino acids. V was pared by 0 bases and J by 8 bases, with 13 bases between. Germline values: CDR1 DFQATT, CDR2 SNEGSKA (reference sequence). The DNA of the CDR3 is TGCAGTGCTAGAGATAGTAGGGCTGGAGAAAAACTGTTTTTT. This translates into CSARDSRAGEKLFF.

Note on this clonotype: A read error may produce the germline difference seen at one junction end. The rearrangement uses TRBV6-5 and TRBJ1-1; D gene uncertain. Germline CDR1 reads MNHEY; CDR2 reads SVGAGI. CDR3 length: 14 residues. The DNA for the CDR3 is TGTACCAGCAGTTACGGCCCCGAGGATCCTCGAGCTTTCTTT. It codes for CTSSYGPEDPRAFF.

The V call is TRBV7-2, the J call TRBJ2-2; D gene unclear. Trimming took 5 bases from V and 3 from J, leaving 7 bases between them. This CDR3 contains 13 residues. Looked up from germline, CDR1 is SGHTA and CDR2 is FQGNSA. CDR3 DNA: TGTGCCAGCAGCCCAATGCACACCGGGGAGCTGTTTTTT. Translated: CASSPMHTGELFF.

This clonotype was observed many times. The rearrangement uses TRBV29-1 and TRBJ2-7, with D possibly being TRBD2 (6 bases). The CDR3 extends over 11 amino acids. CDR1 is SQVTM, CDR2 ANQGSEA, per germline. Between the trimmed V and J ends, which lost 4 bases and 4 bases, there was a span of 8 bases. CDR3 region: CSVVRGYEQYF. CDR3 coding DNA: TGCAGCGTTGTTCGGGGGTACGAGCAGTACTTC.

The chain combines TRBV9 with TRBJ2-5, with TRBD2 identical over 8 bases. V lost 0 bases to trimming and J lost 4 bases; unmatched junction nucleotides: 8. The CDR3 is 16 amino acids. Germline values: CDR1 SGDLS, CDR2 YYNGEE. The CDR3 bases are TGTGCCAGCAGCGTAGCCGGGGGGGGTTACGGAGAGACCCAGTACTTC. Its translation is CASSVAGGGYGETQYF.

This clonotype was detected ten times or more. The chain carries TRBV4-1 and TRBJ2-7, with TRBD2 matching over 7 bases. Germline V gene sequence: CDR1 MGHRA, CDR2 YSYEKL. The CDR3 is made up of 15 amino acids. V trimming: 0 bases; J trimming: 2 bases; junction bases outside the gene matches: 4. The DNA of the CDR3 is TGCGCCAGCAGCCAAGAACCGGGAGGACCCTACGAGCAGTACTTC. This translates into CASSQEPGGPYEQYF.

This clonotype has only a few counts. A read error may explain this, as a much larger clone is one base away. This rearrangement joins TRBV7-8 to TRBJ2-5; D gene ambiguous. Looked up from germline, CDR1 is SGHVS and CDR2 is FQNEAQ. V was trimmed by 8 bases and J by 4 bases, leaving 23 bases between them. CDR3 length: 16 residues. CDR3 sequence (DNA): TGTGCCAGCGGCCGCCAGATAGGACGGAAGAGAGAGACCCAGTACTTC. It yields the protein CASGRQIGRKRETQYF.